This TCR beta chain was identified in a study of T cell repertoires in ileal Crohn's disease. The CDR3 length is 16 residues. J gave up 1 base and V 3 bases, and 6 bases lay outside the gene matches. Germline values: CDR1 SGDLS, CDR2 YYNGEE. TCRdb's copy holds only in-frame clones and misses some; the assay was immunoSEQ multiplex PCR. Of several thousand clones detected, 80% to 95% appear once; the ten largest clones hold 1.5% to 2%. This clone was found once. This chain joins TRBV9 and TRBJ2-1; 8 nucleotides match TRBD2. Sequenced material: ileal tissue. This TCR derives from an adult with Crohn's disease. The CDR3 nucleotides read TGTGCCAGCAGCGGAGGTAGCGGGACTTCCTACAATGAGCAGTTCTTC. This encodes CASSGGSGTSYNEQFF.